This entry concerns a single TCR beta chain. Its antigen is not identified. The PCR was carried out with 60 Vbeta primers and 13 Jbeta primers. The protocol was immunoSEQ multiplex PCR, while the TCRdb copy is restricted to in-frame clones and leaves out a portion. Of under 150,000 clones listed, approximately 67% are singletons. This sample stems from a study of cytomegalovirus exposure and HLA in healthy donors. Study in general: Genotyping of roughly 400 donors showed that over 80% belonged to the Caucasian-associated ancestry cluster. General study points: In a later analysis, at a false discovery rate of 0.05, 17,000 or so TCR beta sequences were associated with HLA alleles. In a later analysis, V- and J-gene trimming of beta chains associated with a DCLRE1C missense variant, replicated independently.

In germline, CDR1 is SGHDN, CDR2 FVKESK. The CDR3 runs to 15 residues. Trimming took 4 bases from V and 5 from J, leaving 17 bases between them. The sample was PBMCs. This chain uses TRBV14 with TRBJ2-5, with D possibly being TRBD1 (5 bases). This TCR derives from a young man in good health and CMV-seropositive. CDR3 nucleotide sequence: TGTGCCAGCAGCCCCCCAGGGAAGAGAAGTGAGACCCAGTACTTC. Protein product: CASSPPGKRSETQYF.